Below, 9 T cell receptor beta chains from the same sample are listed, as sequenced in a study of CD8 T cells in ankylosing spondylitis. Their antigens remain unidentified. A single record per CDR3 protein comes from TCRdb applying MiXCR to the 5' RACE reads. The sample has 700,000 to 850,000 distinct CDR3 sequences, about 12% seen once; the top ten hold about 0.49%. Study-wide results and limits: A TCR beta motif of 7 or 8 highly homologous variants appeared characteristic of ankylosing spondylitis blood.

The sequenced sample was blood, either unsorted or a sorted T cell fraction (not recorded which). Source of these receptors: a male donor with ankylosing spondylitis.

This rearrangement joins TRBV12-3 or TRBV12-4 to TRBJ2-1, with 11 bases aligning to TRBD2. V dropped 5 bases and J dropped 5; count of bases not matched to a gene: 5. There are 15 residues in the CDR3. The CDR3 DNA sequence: TGTGCCAGCAGTCGTCTAGCGGGGGGACACAATGAGCAGTTCTTC. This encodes CASSRLAGGHNEQFF.

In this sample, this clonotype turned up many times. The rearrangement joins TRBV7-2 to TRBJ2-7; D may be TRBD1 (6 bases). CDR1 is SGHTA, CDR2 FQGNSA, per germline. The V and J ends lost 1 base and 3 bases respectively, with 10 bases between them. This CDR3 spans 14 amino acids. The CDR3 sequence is CASSLDQGIYEQYF. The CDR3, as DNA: TGTGCCAGCAGCTTAGACCAGGGGATCTACGAGCAGTACTTC. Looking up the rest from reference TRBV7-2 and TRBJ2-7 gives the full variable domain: GAGVSQSPSNKVTEKGKDVELRCDPISGHTALYWYRQSLGQGLEFLIYFQGNSAPDKSGLPSDRFSAERTGGSVSTLTIQRTQQEDSAVYLCASSLDQGIYEQYFGPGTRLTVT.

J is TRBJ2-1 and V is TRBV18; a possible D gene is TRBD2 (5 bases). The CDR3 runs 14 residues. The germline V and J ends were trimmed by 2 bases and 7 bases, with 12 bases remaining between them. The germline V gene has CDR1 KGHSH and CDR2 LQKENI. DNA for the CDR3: TGTGCCAGCTCACCATGGGGAGTCCAAAATGAGCAGTTCTTC. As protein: CASSPWGVQNEQFF.

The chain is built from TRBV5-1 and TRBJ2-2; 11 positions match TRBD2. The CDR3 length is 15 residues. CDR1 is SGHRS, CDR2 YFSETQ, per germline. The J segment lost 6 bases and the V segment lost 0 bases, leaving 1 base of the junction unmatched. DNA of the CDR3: TGCGCCAGCAGCTTGGCGGGACTAGCGGCCGGGGAGCTGTTTTTT. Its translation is CASSLAGLAAGELFF.

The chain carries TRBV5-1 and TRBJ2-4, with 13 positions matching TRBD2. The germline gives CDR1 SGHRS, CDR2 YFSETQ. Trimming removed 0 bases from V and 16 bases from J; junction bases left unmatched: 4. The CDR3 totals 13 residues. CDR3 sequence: CASSLAGTSGDYF. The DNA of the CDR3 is TGCGCCAGCAGCTTGGCCGGGACTAGCGGGGATTACTTC.

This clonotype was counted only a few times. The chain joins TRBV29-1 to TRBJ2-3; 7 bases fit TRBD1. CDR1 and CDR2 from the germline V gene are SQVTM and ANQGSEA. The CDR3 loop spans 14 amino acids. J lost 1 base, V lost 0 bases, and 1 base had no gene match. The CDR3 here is CSVEDTGGTDTQYF. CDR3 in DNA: TGCAGCGTTGAAGATACAGGGGGCACAGATACGCAGTATTTT.

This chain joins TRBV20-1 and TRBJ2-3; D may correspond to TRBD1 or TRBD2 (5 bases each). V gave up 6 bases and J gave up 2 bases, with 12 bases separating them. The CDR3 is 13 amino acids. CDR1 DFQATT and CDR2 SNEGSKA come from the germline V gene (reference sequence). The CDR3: CSAWDPNTDTQYF. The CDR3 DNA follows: TGCAGTGCCTGGGACCCTAACACAGATACGCAGTATTTT.

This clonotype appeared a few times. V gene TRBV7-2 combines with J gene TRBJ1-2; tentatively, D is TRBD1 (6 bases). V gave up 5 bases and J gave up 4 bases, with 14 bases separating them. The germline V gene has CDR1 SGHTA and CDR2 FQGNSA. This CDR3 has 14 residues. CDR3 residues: CASSGGASGYGYTF. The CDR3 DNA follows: TGTGCCAGCAGCGGGGGGGCCTCTGGCTATGGCTACACCTTC.

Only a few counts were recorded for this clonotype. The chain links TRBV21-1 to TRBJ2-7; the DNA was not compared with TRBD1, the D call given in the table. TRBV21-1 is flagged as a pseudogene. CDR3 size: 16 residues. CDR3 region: CASSKKLYRGSYEQYF. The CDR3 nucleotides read TGTGCCAGCAGCAAAAAACTGTACAGGGGGAGCTACGAGCAGTACTTC.